This TCR beta chain was identified during a study of CD8+ T cells in alopecia areata. Study-wide points: Higher clonality and more expanded CD8+ clones appeared in lesional than normal scalp. Patients showed less clear TCR sequence sharing than mice, possibly partly because of HLA diversity.

CDR3 size: 13 residues. Germline-derived CDR1 and CDR2 are MDHEN and SYDVKM. The J segment lost 2 bases and the V segment lost 10 bases, leaving 8 bases of the junction unmatched. For this clone: Its antigen is as yet unknown.

In alopecia areata patients, both lesional scalp punch biopsies and peripheral blood were collected. T lymphocytes (CD4+ and CD8+) were sorted from PBMCs. It was cDNA, reverse transcribed from extracted RNA, that served as the sequencing template. Produced via immunoSEQ multiplex PCR; TCRdb's table is partial and in-frame only. The data contain about 110,000 clones, under 60% of them seen just once; the ten biggest clones take up about 23%. The gene calls are TRBV28 and TRBJ2-7, with 7 bases matching TRBD1. The sequenced material came from NKG2D-low CD8+ T cells sorted from blood. The source is a human donor with alopecia areata. CDR3 residues: CAIIGQGAYEQYF. The CDR3 bases are TGTGCCATAATAGGGCAGGGGGCCTACGAGCAGTACTTC.